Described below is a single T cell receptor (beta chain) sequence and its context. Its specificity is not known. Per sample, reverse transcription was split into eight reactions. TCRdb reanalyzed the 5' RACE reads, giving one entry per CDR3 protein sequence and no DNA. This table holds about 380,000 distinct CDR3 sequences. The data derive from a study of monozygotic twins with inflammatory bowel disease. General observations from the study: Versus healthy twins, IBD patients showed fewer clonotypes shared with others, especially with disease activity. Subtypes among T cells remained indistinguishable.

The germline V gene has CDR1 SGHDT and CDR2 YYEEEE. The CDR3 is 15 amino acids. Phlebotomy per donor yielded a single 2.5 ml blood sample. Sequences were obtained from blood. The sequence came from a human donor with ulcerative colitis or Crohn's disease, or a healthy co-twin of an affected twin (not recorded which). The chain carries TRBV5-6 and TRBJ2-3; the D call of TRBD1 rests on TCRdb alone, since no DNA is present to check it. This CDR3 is CASSPWDRRTDTQYF.